This TCR beta chain was retrieved from a study of blood T cells in healthy people across ages. Whole-study findings and limits: It was the long-lived donors that had more naive CD4+ cells and higher diversity than aged donors. A conclusive naive versus antigen-experienced comparison was prevented by the unsorted PBMCs.

Through a sample-barcoded 5' primer and a J-beta primer mix, a second PCR was run for roughly 6 to 11 cycles. All cDNA molecules were each tagged by a template-switch adaptor with 12 random nucleotides. TCRdb re-called the 5' RACE reads through MiXCR, storing one row per CDR3 protein. The table records about 830,000 distinct CDR3 sequences, 55% to 70% of them present only once. Germline V gene lookup returns CDR1 MNHEY and CDR2 SVGAGI. There are 19 residues in the CDR3. Trimming stripped 0 bases from V and 0 bases from J, with 15 bases between. Points on this clonotype: Its antigen is as yet unknown.

The chain has TRBV6-5 and TRBJ1-6; no firm D call. This receptor was identified in a man aged 30-40 years in good health. The sequenced material came from blood. The CDR3 DNA reads TGTGCCAGCAGTTACTCCGTAGCAGGCATAAGCTCCTATAATTCACCCCTCCACTTT. Encoded protein: CASSYSVAGISSYNSPLHF.